Listed below are T cell receptor beta chains from one sample, sequenced in a study of blood T cell repertoires in COVID-19. TCRdb's table, derived via immunoSEQ multiplex PCR, lists solely in-frame clones and lacks some. Here the sample spans over 200,000 clones, over 70% being singletons. The sample comprised peripheral blood. The receptors derive from a man of 80 years or more with acute or convalescent COVID-19. Each CDR3 is given with its conserved first and last residue. D genes are given only for firm matches. Clone size, where shown, is once, few, many, or a class for clones that have expanded.

D: TRBD2; J: TRBJ2-5; size: -; V: TRBV29-1; CDR3: CSVGVAGGPETQYF; DNA: TGCAGCGTTGGGGTCGCGGGGGGGCCCGAGACCCAGTACTTC
D: -; J: TRBJ1-5; size: -; V: TRBV5-1; CDR3: CASSLGREGQPQHF; DNA: TGCGCCAGCAGCTTGGGCAGGGAGGGCCAGCCCCAGCATTTT
D: -; J: TRBJ2-7; size: few; V: TRBV14; CDR3: CASSQDSGHSYEQYF; DNA: TGTGCCAGCAGCCAAGATTCAGGTCACTCCTACGAGCAGTACTTC
D: TRBD2; J: TRBJ2-3; size: -; V: TRBV7-8; CDR3: CASSPASPGGDPTDTQYF; DNA: TGTGCCAGCAGCCCCGCGAGCCCTGGGGGGGACCCCACAGATACGCAGTATTTT
D: TRBD2; J: TRBJ2-1; size: -; V: TRBV3-1/TRBV3-2; CDR3: CASSQGLAGIHEQFF; DNA: TGTGCCAGCAGCCAAGGACTAGCGGGAATCCATGAGCAGTTCTTC
D: TRBD1; J: TRBJ1-3; size: -; V: TRBV9; CDR3: CASSVAPDRPSSGNTIYF; DNA: TGTGCCAGCAGCGTAGCACCGGACAGGCCCAGCTCTGGAAACACCATATATTTT
D: -; J: TRBJ2-1; size: once; V: TRBV2; CDR3: CASSRELGSYNEQFF; DNA: TGTGCCAGCAGTCGGGAGCTAGGGTCCTACAATGAGCAGTTCTTC
D: -; J: TRBJ1-2; size: -; V: TRBV28; CDR3: CASGKTVYGYTF; DNA: TGTGCCAGCGGAAAGACAGTCTATGGCTACACCTTC
D: -; J: TRBJ1-1; size: once; V: TRBV30; CDR3: CAWSALTETEAFF; DNA: TGTGCCTGGAGTGCCTTAACAGAGACTGAAGCTTTCTTT
D: TRBD1; J: TRBJ1-6; size: -; V: TRBV15; CDR3: CATSRDFGQGAFSPLHF; DNA: TGTGCCACCAGCAGAGATTTTGGACAGGGGGCGTTTTCACCCCTCCACTTT
D: TRBD1; J: TRBJ2-7; size: -; V: TRBV19; CDR3: CASSAGQGFGEQYF; DNA: TGTGCCAGTAGTGCGGGACAGGGGTTCGGCGAGCAGTACTTC
D: -; J: TRBJ2-7; size: -; V: TRBV27; CDR3: CASSFNYEQYF; DNA: TGTGCCAGCAGTTTTAACTACGAGCAGTACTTC
D: -; J: TRBJ2-7; size: -; V: TRBV10-3; CDR3: CAISEDRSAPYEQYF; DNA: TGTGCCATCAGTGAGGACAGGTCGGCCCCCTACGAGCAGTACTTC
D: -; J: TRBJ2-2; size: once; V: TRBV5-1; CDR3: CASSEPLTGELFF; DNA: TGCGCCAGCTCCGAGCCGCTTACCGGGGAGCTGTTTTTT
D: -; J: TRBJ1-1; size: -; V: TRBV10-3; CDR3: CAITTGEGSEAFF; DNA: TGTGCCATCACAACGGGGGAGGGAAGTGAAGCTTTCTTT
D: TRBD1; J: TRBJ1-5; size: -; V: TRBV28; CDR3: CASSGASQGNQPQHF; DNA: TGTGCCAGCAGTGGAGCCTCACAGGGGAATCAGCCCCAGCATTTT
D: TRBD1; J: TRBJ1-4; size: -; V: TRBV9; CDR3: CASSPGGPNEKLFF; DNA: TGTGCCAGCAGCCCAGGGGGACCTAATGAAAAACTGTTTTTT
D: -; J: TRBJ1-2; size: few; V: TRBV29-1; CDR3: CSVTPAGANYGYTF; DNA: TGCAGCGTAACCCCCGCTGGAGCTAACTATGGCTACACCTTC
D: -; J: TRBJ1-3; size: medium-sized; V: TRBV20-1; CDR3: CSASGGGDIGNTIYF; DNA: TGCAGTGCTAGTGGTGGGGGGGACATAGGAAACACCATATATTTT
D: -; J: TRBJ2-1; size: once; V: TRBV9; CDR3: CASSPRMGGLTYNEQFF; DNA: TGTGCCAGCAGCCCTCGGATGGGCGGGTTAACCTACAATGAGCAGTTCTTC
D: -; J: TRBJ1-1; size: -; V: TRBV28; CDR3: CASSLLSVRALNTEAFF; DNA: TGTGCCAGCAGTTTATTATCGGTGAGGGCCTTGAACACTGAAGCTTTCTTT
D: -; J: TRBJ1-2; size: -; V: TRBV20-1; CDR3: CSARVGGYTF; DNA: TGCAGTGCTAGAGTTGGAGGGTACACCTTC
D: TRBD1; J: TRBJ1-2; size: few; V: TRBV7-8; CDR3: CASSSGGNNYGYTF; DNA: TGTGCCAGCAGCTCAGGGGGGAATAACTATGGCTACACCTTC
D: TRBD2; J: TRBJ2-5; size: -; V: TRBV11-2; CDR3: CASSLRRGKETQYF; DNA: TGTGCCAGCAGCTTACGGCGGGGGAAAGAGACCCAGTACTTC
D: -; J: TRBJ1-4; size: -; V: TRBV6-1; CDR3: CASSEPGKGNEKLFF; DNA: TGTGCCAGCAGTGAGCCGGGAAAGGGTAATGAAAAACTGTTTTTT
D: TRBD1; J: TRBJ1-4; size: -; V: TRBV5-1; CDR3: CASSLQGGEEKLFF; DNA: TGCGCCAGCAGCCTGCAAGGGGGCGAGGAAAAACTGTTTTTT
D: -; J: TRBJ2-5; size: -; V: TRBV5-1; CDR3: CASSAGGTGTRETQYF; DNA: TGCGCCAGCAGCGCGGGGGGGACAGGTACTCGGGAGACCCAGTACTTC
D: TRBD2; J: TRBJ2-3; size: -; V: TRBV6-5; CDR3: CASSSLAGGHSDTQYF; DNA: TGTGCCAGCAGTTCACTAGCGGGGGGGCATTCAGATACGCAGTATTTT
D: TRBD1; J: TRBJ1-1; size: -; V: TRBV3-1/TRBV3-2; CDR3: CASSQLGQGDTEAFF; DNA: TGTGCCAGCAGCCAACTCGGACAGGGCGACACTGAAGCTTTCTTT
D: -; J: TRBJ2-1; size: once; V: TRBV6-5; CDR3: CASSRGSGYNEQFF; DNA: TGTGCCAGCAGTCGTGGTAGCGGATACAATGAGCAGTTCTTC
D: -; J: TRBJ2-1; size: -; V: TRBV7-3; CDR3: CASSLLAELNNEQFF; DNA: TGTGCCAGCAGCTTATTGGCGGAACTAAACAATGAGCAGTTCTTC
D: -; J: TRBJ2-4; size: -; V: TRBV18; CDR3: CASSPRVSSEAKNIQYF; DNA: TGTGCCAGCTCACCACGGGTTAGCTCGGAAGCCAAAAACATTCAGTACTTC
D: -; J: TRBJ1-4; size: -; V: TRBV7-2; CDR3: CASSSWAGSNEKLFF; DNA: TGTGCCAGCAGCTCATGGGCAGGGTCTAATGAAAAACTGTTTTTT